Each of the 11 T cell receptor beta chains below was sequenced from the same sample in a study of a mutant IDH1 vaccine in newly diagnosed glioma. No antigens are known for them. Time point reported: week 23, last vaccination. Alongside topical imiquimod, each dose of vaccine comprised 300 ug of mutant IDH1 20-mer peptide. Sequencing was performed with immunoSEQ multiplex PCR; in TCRdb, only in-frame clones are kept and a portion is missing. This table has 40,000 to 45,000 clones, 70% to 85% appearing once. Material: PBMCs, obtained from a glioma patient whose treatment included an IDH1 peptide vaccine. These receptors were obtained from a young woman with glioma. Some clones in this sample may be carry-over from other donors' samples.

The chain employs TRBV5-4 and TRBJ1-1; D is ambiguous. CDR3 size: 15 residues. Germline V CDR1 and CDR2: SGHNT, YYREEE (reference sequence). V was clipped by 3 bases and J by 7 bases, with 19 bases between them. The CDR3: CASSSLGELNHEAFF. CDR3 DNA: TGTGCCAGCAGCTCGCTGGGCGAGTTGAACCATGAAGCTTTCTTT.

The genes are TRBV27 and TRBJ2-6; TRBD2 matches at 7 bases. The germline gives CDR1 MNHEY, CDR2 SMNVEV (reference sequence). V lost 2 bases to trimming and J lost 2 bases; unmatched junction nucleotides: 0. The CDR3 covers 15 residues. CDR3 DNA sequence: TGTGCCAGCAGTTTACGGGGGGCTGGGGCCAACGTCCTGACTTTC. Translated, it gives CASSLRGAGANVLTF.

The chain employs TRBV6-5 and TRBJ1-5; no definite D call. Trimming pared 3 bases from V and 3 bases from J, leaving 6 bases between. This CDR3 has 13 residues. The germline V gene has CDR1 MNHEY and CDR2 SVGAGI. The CDR3 DNA sequence: TGTGCCAGCAGTTATGGGTTCAATCAGCCCCAGCATTTT. Amino acids: CASSYGFNQPQHF.

The rearrangement uses TRBV7-9 and TRBJ1-2, with no clear D. In germline, CDR1 is SEHNR, CDR2 FQNEAQ (reference sequence). This CDR3 comprises 16 residues. The V gene lost 5 bases and the J gene lost 5 bases, with 21 bases spanning the gap. CDR3 region: CASSPHSGKTGYGYTF. For the CDR3, the DNA is TGTGCCAGCAGCCCCCATAGCGGGAAAACGGGGTATGGCTACACCTTC.

A single count supports this clone. The chain has TRBV10-3 and TRBJ1-2; 8 bases fit TRBD1. This CDR3 contains 15 residues. The J segment lost 5 bases and the V segment lost 5 bases, leaving 10 bases of the junction unmatched. Germline CDR1 is ENHRY and CDR2 is SYGVKD. CDR3: CAISTPDRDRYGYTF. The CDR3 DNA reads TGTGCCATCAGTACCCCGGACAGGGACCGATATGGCTACACCTTC.

The chain uses TRBV2 and TRBJ2-4, with D possibly TRBD2 on 7 matching bases. Germline V gives CDR1 SNHLY, CDR2 FYNNEI. The CDR3 sequence is 15 residues long. The ends were cut back, 6 bases at V and 7 bases at J, with 19 bases in the middle. CDR3 amino acids: CASRVEGGVWNIQYF. The DNA of the CDR3 is TGTGCCAGCAGGGTCGAGGGGGGGGTGTGGAACATTCAGTACTTC. The full variable domain, completed using reference TRBV2 and TRBJ2-4, is EPEVTQTPSHQVTQMGQEVILRCVPISNHLYFYWYRQILGQKVEFLVSFYNNEISEKSEIFDDQFSVERPDGSNFTLKIRSTKLEDSAMYFCASRVEGGVWNIQYFGAGTRLSVL.

The chain combines TRBV5-5 with TRBJ1-5; D uncertain. The V end lost 0 bases, the J end lost 5 bases, and 6 bases lay between the germline ends. Germline lookup yields CDR1 SGHKS and CDR2 YYEKEE (reference sequence). The CDR3 contains 13 residues. The CDR3 DNA follows: TGTGCCAGCAGCTTGGGACCCGATCAGCCCCAGCATTTT. This sequence encodes CASSLGPDQPQHF.

This clone showed up just a few times. The rearrangement joins TRBV21-1 to TRBJ2-2; TRBD2 is the table's D call, not checked against the DNA. TRBV21-1 is termed a pseudogene. CDR3 length equals 18 residues. This CDR3 is CASSARTSGRRCTGELFF. CDR3 nucleotides: TGTGCCAGCAGCGCGAGGACTAGCGGGAGGAGGTGTACCGGGGAGCTGTTTTTT.

This clone appeared a few times. The chain is built from TRBV5-6 and TRBJ1-1, with D possibly matching TRBD1 (6 bases). The CDR3 runs 15 residues. With 2 bases removed from V and 3 bases from J, the gap between germline ends came to 14 bases. Germline loops: CDR1 SGHDT, CDR2 YYEEEE. This CDR3 reads CASSFLGGGDTEAFF. Here the CDR3 DNA reads TGTGCCAGCAGCTTCTTGGGGGGGGGCGACACTGAAGCTTTCTTT.

By sample share, this clone is medium-sized. The J gene is TRBJ2-5, the V gene TRBV5-1, with D uncertain. V lost 7 bases and J lost 5, with 15 bases in between. The CDR3 sequence is 13 residues long. Germline V gene sequence: CDR1 SGHRS, CDR2 YFSETQ. CDR3 residues: CASAENNGETQYF. The CDR3 bases are TGCGCCAGCGCGGAGAACAATGGGGAGACCCAGTACTTC.

The chain recombines TRBV9 with TRBJ2-4; no firm D call. Germline V gives CDR1 SGDLS, CDR2 YYNGEE. The germline V and J ends were trimmed by 6 bases and 1 base, with 11 bases remaining between them. The CDR3 totals 14 residues. CDR3 protein: CASNQGPAKNIQYF. The CDR3, as DNA: TGTGCCAGCAACCAAGGGCCCGCCAAAAACATTCAGTACTTC.